These T cell receptor beta chains were read from a single sample in a study of human T cells and chemical hapten exposure. TCRdb reprocessed the RACE reads with MiXCR, giving one entry per CDR3 protein. The table shows roughly 380,000 distinct CDR3 sequences, with about 5.1% occurring only once. The sequencing here drew on whole blood, taken in connection with sensitization to the hapten diphenylcyclopropenone (DPC). The source is a woman between 45 and 60 years old with alopecia areata. Some clones in this sample may be carry-over from other donors' samples. Both conserved end residues are part of each CDR3. The D gene is left open where the match is weak. A row's size may be missing; if present it is once, few, many or a size class.

V gene	J gene	clone size	D gene	CDR3 DNA	CDR3 protein
TRBV18	TRBJ1-1	.	.	TGTGCCAGCTCACCGGGGCCAAGGACTGAAGCTTTCTTT	CASSPGPRTEAFF
TRBV3-1	TRBJ2-7	many	.	TGTGCCAGCAGCAAAGACTTCGCCCGACAGGACCCCTACGAGCAGTACTTC	CASSKDFARQDPYEQYF
TRBV6-5	TRBJ2-2	many	.	TGTGCCAGCAGCCCGACTGGGAACACCGGGGAGCTGTTTTTT	CASSPTGNTGELFF
TRBV18	TRBJ1-2	.	.	TGTGCCAGCTCAATCGAGGGATCCGGGGGCTACACCTTC	CASSIEGSGGYTF
TRBV30	TRBJ2-7	many	TRBD1	TGTGCCTGGAGTCTAGGGGGCGGCACTCTCAGCGAGCAGTACTTC	CAWSLGGGTLSEQYF
TRBV27	TRBJ1-2	few	TRBD1	TGTGCCAGCAGTTTAGAGGCGACAGGGTCCACTAACTATGGCTACACCTTC	CASSLEATGSTNYGYTF
TRBV4-2	TRBJ1-5	few	.	TGTGCCAGCAGCCAAGAATCTTATAGCAATCAGCCCCAGCATTTT	CASSQESYSNQPQHF
TRBV6-5	TRBJ2-1	many	.	TGTGCCAGCACCCTGGGGTGGGAGACGGTTAATGAGCAGTTCTTC	CASTLGWETVNEQFF
TRBV7-2	TRBJ1-2	.	TRBD1	TGTGCCAGCAGCTTAGCGTCCCTTCTTGTGGGACAGGGGCGTAATGGCTACACCTTC	CASSLASLLVGQGRNGYTF
TRBV18	TRBJ2-7	many	.	TGTGCCAGTACTGAGGGACTTTCCTACGAGCAGTACTTC	CASTEGLSYEQYF
TRBV9	TRBJ2-1	few	TRBD2	TGTGCCAGCAGCGTAACGGGACTAGCGGGAGGGCCGGTCAATGAGCAGTTCTTC	CASSVTGLAGGPVNEQFF
TRBV18	TRBJ2-7	few	TRBD1	TGTGCCAGCTCACCCCAGGACAGGGCCTACGAGCAGTACTTC	CASSPQDRAYEQYF
TRBV14	TRBJ2-1	few	TRBD1	TGTGCCAGCAGCCGGACAGGGGCCGCGCGAGGGATCTACAATGAGCAGTTCTTC	CASSRTGAARGIYNEQFF
TRBV7-6	TRBJ1-6	many	TRBD1	TGTGCCAGCAGCAGGAAAACAGGGGATACTTCACCCCTCCACTTT	CASSRKTGDTSPLHF
TRBV28	TRBJ2-7	few	.	TGTGCCAGCAGTTTGGGGGCAGGGGCCAAAATCTATACCTACGAGCAGTACTTC	CASSLGAGAKIYTYEQYF
TRBV5-1	TRBJ2-7	.	.	TGCGCCAGCAGCTTGGAGGTAGGAGCCTACGAGCAGTACTTC	CASSLEVGAYEQYF
TRBV19	TRBJ2-7	few	.	TGTGCCAGCGGAGACAGCCTCTACGAGCAGTACTTC	CASGDSLYEQYF
TRBV20-1	TRBJ2-5	many	TRBD1	TGCAGTGCTAGAGGCGGACAGGGGGCTGGAAAGACCCAGTACTTC	CSARGGQGAGKTQYF
TRBV4-1	TRBJ1-5	.	.	TGCGCCAGCAGCCAAGAAGAGATGAACCTTAGCAATCAGCCCCAGCATTTT	CASSQEEMNLSNQPQHF
TRBV10-2	TRBJ2-4	.	.	TGCGCCAGCAGGGGGACATGGGGTTGGGCCAAAAACATTCAGTACTTC	CASRGTWGWAKNIQYF
TRBV5-1	TRBJ2-1	.	TRBD1	TGCGCCAGCAGCCTCGGACAGGGGGGTGAGCAGTTCTTC	CASSLGQGGEQFF
TRBV5-1	TRBJ2-7	many	.	TGCGCCAGCAGCTTGGGTTTAGACGAGCAGTACTTC	CASSLGLDEQYF
TRBV9	TRBJ1-3	.	TRBD1	TGTGCCAGCAGCCCGCTCAAGACAGGGGGTAACACCATATATTTT	CASSPLKTGGNTIYF
TRBV12-3/TRBV12-4	TRBJ1-1	few	TRBD1	TGTGCCAGCACCATGACAGGGGGCTCGCGGAACACTGAAGCTTTCTTT	CASTMTGGSRNTEAFF
TRBV7-6	TRBJ2-2	few	.	TGTGCCAGCAGCTTAGCTGGCCGGCGGGAAGGCACCGGGGAGCTGTTTTTT	CASSLAGRREGTGELFF
TRBV11-1	TRBJ1-4	few	.	TGTGCCAGCACCTTTCGGGATGGGGCGAAACTGTTTTTT	CASTFRDGAKLFF
TRBV6-5	TRBJ1-1	.	.	TGTGCCAGCTCGGGGGGGGTAGGGATAACTTTCTTT	CASSGGVGITFF
TRBV9	TRBJ1-6	many	TRBD1	TGTGCCAGCAGCGTAGAAGTGCAGGGGGAGTCACCCCTCCACTTT	CASSVEVQGESPLHF
TRBV27	TRBJ1-2	many	.	TGTGCCAGCAGTCCCCTCCTAGGGACGGACTATGGCTACACCTTC	CASSPLLGTDYGYTF
TRBV5-1	TRBJ2-1	few	TRBD1	TGCGCCAGCAGCACTGCCGGGACAGGAGGCTTCAATGAGCAGTTCTTC	CASSTAGTGGFNEQFF
TRBV4-3	TRBJ1-2	many	.	TGCGCCAGCAGCCTAGACTTGGACCGAAGCTATGGCTACACCTTC	CASSLDLDRSYGYTF
TRBV30	TRBJ2-2	few	.	TGTGCCTGGACAGGGAACACCGGGGAGCTGTTTTTT	CAWTGNTGELFF
TRBV6-5	TRBJ2-5	few	.	TGTGCCAGCAGTCCGTCATGGCAGATTAAAGAGACCCAGTACTTC	CASSPSWQIKETQYF
TRBV30	TRBJ2-1	.	.	TGTGCCGAGGGCAGGGAGACGTACAATGAGCAGTTCTTC	CAEGRETYNEQFF
TRBV7-2	TRBJ2-1	.	TRBD2	TGTGCCAGCAGCCCCGGGACTAGCGGGGGGCCGATTTGGGATGAGCAGTTCTTC	CASSPGTSGGPIWDEQFF
TRBV12-3/TRBV12-4	TRBJ2-6	many	.	TGTGCCAGCAGTCCGGACAGCTTTGTAAGCTCTGGGGCCAACGTCCTGACTTTC	CASSPDSFVSSGANVLTF
TRBV12-3/TRBV12-4	TRBJ1-1	few	.	TGTGCCAGCAGACTCAACCTCGTGAACACTGAAGCTTTCTTT	CASRLNLVNTEAFF
TRBV9	TRBJ2-3	many	TRBD1	TGTGCCAGCAGCATGTTACAGGGGAGCACAGATACGCAGTATTTT	CASSMLQGSTDTQYF
TRBV18	TRBJ1-6	many	TRBD1	TGTGCCAGCTCATCGGGGGGACAGGGGTTTTCACCCCTCCACTTT	CASSSGGQGFSPLHF
TRBV6-5	TRBJ1-1	many	TRBD1	TGTGCCAGCAGTTACCGTAACAGGGGCACTGAAGCTTTCTTT	CASSYRNRGTEAFF